The 32 T cell receptor beta chains in this list originate from one sample, sequenced in a study of CXCR3-negative and CXCR3-positive naive CD8 T cells. Study-level results: A higher hydrophobicity marked the TRB CDR3s of CXCR3-positive naive cells versus CXCR3-negative naive cells.

Libraries were UMI-labeled 5' RACE TRB cDNA. From the 5' RACE reads, TCRdb lists one entry per CDR3 protein and no DNA. The sample features under 150,000 distinct CDR3 sequences, with 0.25% to 0.3% in its top ten. These receptors have no identified antigens. Material: naive CXCR3+ CD8+ T cells from blood. Subset in this sample: CD45RO-CCR7+CD27+CD95- naive CD8+ T cells expressing CXCR3 (TNR3+). The origin of the receptors is a human donor in good health. Some clones in this sample may be carry-over from other donors' samples.

This chain uses TRBV19 with TRBJ1-5; TCRdb returns TRBD1, unconfirmable since there is no DNA. The CDR3 length is 15 residues. From germline, CDR1 is LNHDA and CDR2 SQIVND (reference sequence). The CDR3 loop reads CASSTGDASNQPQHF. Looking up the rest from reference TRBV19 and TRBJ1-5 gives the full variable domain: DGGITQSPKYLFRKEGQNVTLSCEQNLNHDAMYWYRQDPGQGLRLIYYSQIVNDFQKGDIAEGYSVSREKKESFPLTVTSAQKNPTAFYLCASSTGDASNQPQHFGDGTRLSIL.

The V gene is TRBV7-9, the J gene TRBJ2-7; checking the TCRdb D call of TRBD2 is not possible without DNA. The germline V gene has CDR1 SEHNR and CDR2 FQNEAQ (reference sequence). The CDR3 contains 14 residues. The CDR3 protein is CASSLGPSGGEQYF.

This chain joins TRBV7-7 and TRBJ2-1; TCRdb indicates TRBD2, and absent DNA this call remains unverified. The CDR3 sequence is 17 residues long. Germline-derived CDR1 and CDR2 are SSHAT and FNYEAQ (reference sequence). CDR3 amino acids: CASSPGLAGQGYNEQFF.

This chain connects TRBV29-1 to TRBJ2-3; the TCRdb call, TRBD2, lacks DNA for checking. Germline-derived CDR1 and CDR2 are SQVTM and ANQGSEA. The CDR3 length is 13 residues. CDR3 in amino acids: CSAEKEGADTQYF.

The V gene is TRBV25-1, the J gene TRBJ2-7; TCRdb picks TRBD1, but there is no DNA to check that call. Germline loops: CDR1 MGHDK, CDR2 SYGVNS. This CDR3 has 13 amino acids. The CDR3: CASSPPVGSEQYF.

The chain couples TRBV19 to TRBJ1-5; TCRdb picks TRBD1, but there is no DNA to check that call. CDR1 and CDR2 (germline): LNHDA, SQIVND (reference sequence). The CDR3 spans 14 residues. CDR3 residues: CASSIGTGGQPQHF. The entire variable domain, with the rest obtained from reference TRBV19 and TRBJ1-5, is as follows: DGGITQSPKYLFRKEGQNVTLSCEQNLNHDAMYWYRQDPGQGLRLIYYSQIVNDFQKGDIAEGYSVSREKKESFPLTVTSAQKNPTAFYLCASSIGTGGQPQHFGDGTRLSIL.

The rearrangement uses TRBV29-1 and TRBJ2-2; TCRdb designates TRBD2, a call that cannot be tested without DNA. The germline V gene has CDR1 SQVTM and CDR2 ANQGSEA. The CDR3 has 16 residues. CDR3 protein: CSVAMGPTTNTGELFF.

The CDR3 loop is CASSFLGGDEQYF. The rearrangement joins TRBV27 to TRBJ2-7; the TCRdb D gene call, TRBD2, has no DNA to confirm it. The CDR3 contains 13 residues. The germline V gene encodes CDR1 MNHEY and CDR2 SMNVEV (reference sequence).

The chain joins TRBV25-1 to TRBJ2-3; TCRdb designates TRBD2, a call that cannot be tested without DNA. CDR1 and CDR2 from the germline V gene are MGHDK and SYGVNS. The CDR3 is 15 residues long. The CDR3 loop is CASGELAGGVDTQYF.

The rearrangement joins TRBV2 to TRBJ1-1; the TCRdb D gene call, TRBD1, has no DNA to confirm it. Germline V gene lookup returns CDR1 SNHLY and CDR2 FYNNEI. The CDR3 runs 15 residues. CDR3 residues: CASSEWGGPNTEAFF. Filled out from reference TRBV2 and TRBJ1-1, the complete variable domain reads EPEVTQTPSHQVTQMGQEVILRCVPISNHLYFYWYRQILGQKVEFLVSFYNNEISEKSEIFDDQFSVERPDGSNFTLKIRSTKLEDSAMYFCASSEWGGPNTEAFFGQGTRLTVV.

V is TRBV7-2 and J is TRBJ2-5; TCRdb proposes TRBD1, but this gene call is untestable without DNA. This CDR3 spans 15 amino acids. Germline CDR1 is SGHTA and CDR2 is FQGNSA. The CDR3 protein is CASSRYGTGGETQYF.

The genes are TRBV19 and TRBJ2-7. CDR3 size: 14 residues. Per the germline V gene, CDR1 is LNHDA and CDR2 is SQIVND (reference sequence). This chain's CDR3 is CASSMDVLTYEQYF.

The gene calls are TRBV7-9 and TRBJ2-1. The CDR3 length is 14 residues. Germline V gives CDR1 SEHNR, CDR2 FQNEAQ (reference sequence). CDR3 amino acids: CASSARDAAGEQFF.

The V and J genes are TRBV27 and TRBJ1-5; TCRdb's D call of TRBD1 is untestable without DNA. Germline assignment: CDR1 MNHEY and CDR2 SMNVEV (reference sequence). The CDR3 loop spans 13 amino acids. Here the CDR3 reads CASSPREGQPQNF.

The rearrangement uses TRBV4-1 and TRBJ2-7; TCRdb calls TRBD1, which cannot be checked without DNA. Germline assignment: CDR1 MGHRA and CDR2 YSYEKL. This CDR3 region has 16 residues. Here the CDR3 reads CASSQDGQGPSYEQYF.

V usage is TRBV2 and J usage is TRBJ2-7; TCRdb picks TRBD2, but there is no DNA to check that call. From germline, CDR1 is SNHLY and CDR2 FYNNEI. CDR3 length: 16 residues. This CDR3 reads CASSEAGLATWNEQYF.

The chain links TRBV29-1 to TRBJ2-7; without DNA, the TCRdb call of TRBD2 cannot be checked. CDR1 and CDR2 from the germline V gene are SQVTM and ANQGSEA. This CDR3 has 12 residues. The CDR3 region is CSVDAGGYEQYF.

The rearrangement uses TRBV12-3 or TRBV12-4 and TRBJ2-1; TCRdb names TRBD2, which stays unverified in the absence of DNA. This CDR3 has 14 residues. The CDR3 region is CASTSPSSYNEQFF.

This rearrangement joins TRBV29-1 to TRBJ2-4; absent DNA, TCRdb's TRBD1 call cannot be checked. Germline loops: CDR1 SQVTM, CDR2 ANQGSEA. This CDR3 region has 13 residues. This CDR3 is CSVEEGPGNIQYF. Supplemented by reference TRBV29-1 and TRBJ2-4, the full variable domain reads SAVISQKPSRDICQRGTSLTIQCQVDSQVTMMFWYRQQPGQSLTLIATANQGSEATYESGFVIDKFPISRPNLTFSTLTVSNMSPEDSSIYLCSVEEGPGNIQYFGAGTRLSVL.

The J gene is TRBJ2-1, the V gene TRBV12-3 or TRBV12-4; no DNA is available, so the TRBD2 call from TCRdb remains unchecked. CDR3 length: 13 amino acids. The CDR3 loop reads CASGGLAGVEQFF.

The chain is built from TRBV7-8 and TRBJ1-1; without DNA, the TCRdb call of TRBD1 cannot be checked. The CDR3 loop spans 11 amino acids. Looked up from germline, CDR1 is SGHVS and CDR2 is FQNEAQ. This CDR3 reads CANMRGPEAFF. Variable domain in full (rest from reference TRBV7-8 and TRBJ1-1): GAGVSQSPRYKVAKRGQDVALRCDPISGHVSLFWYQQALGQGPEFLTYFQNEAQLDKSGLPSDRFFAERPEGSVSTLKIQRTQQEDSAVYLCANMRGPEAFFGQGTRLTVV.

The chain joins TRBV10-1 to TRBJ1-2. The CDR3 loop spans 17 amino acids. Germline CDR1 and CDR2: WNHNN and SYGVQD (reference sequence). This chain's CDR3 is CASSESLIGGEKDGYTF.

V gene TRBV4-1 combines with J gene TRBJ2-7; TCRdb outputs TRBD2, but without DNA this stays unchecked. The CDR3 is made up of 15 amino acids. The V gene's germline CDR1 is MGHRA and CDR2 YSYEKL. The CDR3 spells CASSQPGLAVDEQYF.

The chain combines TRBV5-5 with TRBJ2-7. The CDR3 runs 16 residues. CDR1 SGHKS and CDR2 YYEKEE come from the germline V gene (reference sequence). The CDR3 sequence is CASSPPTGRGAYEQYF.

The chain carries TRBV27 and TRBJ1-1; TCRdb's D gene call, TRBD1, goes unchecked for lack of DNA. This CDR3 has 14 amino acids. The germline gives CDR1 MNHEY, CDR2 SMNVEV (reference sequence). The CDR3 spells CASSFGSGGTEAFF.

CDR3: CASSSGLNQPQHF. This chain uses TRBV7-3 with TRBJ1-5; absent DNA, TCRdb's TRBD1 call cannot be checked. There are 13 residues in the CDR3. The germline CDR1 and CDR2 sequences are SGHTA and FQGTGA.

The chain has TRBV18 and TRBJ2-1. Looked up from germline, CDR1 is KGHSH and CDR2 is LQKENI. The CDR3 is 13 residues long. CDR3 protein: CASRQSSYNEQFF.

The chain has TRBV3-1 and TRBJ2-7; the TCRdb D gene call, TRBD2, has no DNA to confirm it. The CDR3 runs 15 residues. Germline CDR1 LGHDT, CDR2 YNNKEL (reference sequence). CDR3 sequence: CASSLGLAGPYEQYF.

V is TRBV2 and J is TRBJ2-1; TCRdb calls TRBD1, which cannot be checked without DNA. Looked up from germline, CDR1 is SNHLY and CDR2 is FYNNEI. This CDR3 contains 15 residues. The CDR3 is CASSRRFVGDNEQFF.

This rearrangement joins TRBV10-3 to TRBJ2-5; with no DNA, the TCRdb D assignment of TRBD2 cannot be verified. CDR1 and CDR2 from the germline V gene are ENHRY and SYGVKD. The CDR3 covers 13 residues. CDR3 residues: CAINREREETQYF.

V and J are TRBV6-5 and TRBJ2-1; the D call from TCRdb, TRBD2, cannot be confirmed without DNA. CDR3 size: 13 residues. Germline-derived CDR1 and CDR2 are MNHEY and SVGAGI. Here the CDR3 reads CASRETSRNEQFF.

The chain links TRBV5-1 to TRBJ1-1. Germline CDR1 SGHRS, CDR2 YFSETQ. The CDR3 consists of 18 residues. The chain's CDR3 is CASSPTEGGLEVDTEAFF.